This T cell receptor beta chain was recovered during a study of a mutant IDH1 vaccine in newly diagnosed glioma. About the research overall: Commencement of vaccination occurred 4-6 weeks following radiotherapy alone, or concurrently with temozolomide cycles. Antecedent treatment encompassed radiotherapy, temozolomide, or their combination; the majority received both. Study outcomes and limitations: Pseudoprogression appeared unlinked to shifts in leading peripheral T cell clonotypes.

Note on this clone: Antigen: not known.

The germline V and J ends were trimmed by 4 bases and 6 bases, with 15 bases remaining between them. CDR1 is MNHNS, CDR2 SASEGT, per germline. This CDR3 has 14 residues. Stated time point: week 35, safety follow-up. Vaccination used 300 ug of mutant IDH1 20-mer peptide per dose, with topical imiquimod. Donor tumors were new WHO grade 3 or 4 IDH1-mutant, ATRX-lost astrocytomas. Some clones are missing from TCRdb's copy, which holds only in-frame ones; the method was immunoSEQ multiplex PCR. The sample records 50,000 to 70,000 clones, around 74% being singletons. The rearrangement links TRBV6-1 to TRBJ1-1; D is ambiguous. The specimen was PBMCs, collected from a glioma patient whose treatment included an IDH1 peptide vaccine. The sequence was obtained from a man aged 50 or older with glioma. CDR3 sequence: CASSGSIILAEAFF. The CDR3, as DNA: TGTGCCAGCAGTGGAAGCATAATTCTTGCTGAAGCTTTCTTT.